This T cell receptor beta chain derives from a study of T-cell reconstitution after alpha-beta-depleted transplantation in children. The CDR3 runs to 14 residues. V gave up 0 bases and J gave up 7 bases, with 14 bases separating them. CDR1 is DFQATT, CDR2 SNEGSKA, per germline (reference sequence). Unique molecular identifiers were incorporated during preparation of the TCRbeta library. TCRdb used MiXCR to reprocess the PCR reads, holding one entry per CDR3 protein. The data show 750,000 to 950,000 distinct CDR3 sequences, with approximately 15% seen just once and 5% held by the top ten. This clonotype was seen once. Its antigen is unknown. Study outcomes and limitations: After one year, T-cell counts and TCRbeta diversity mostly came from new T cells. Surviving recipient T cells and thymic progenitors accounted for the high day-60 TCRbeta diversity observed in some patients.

The V gene is TRBV20-1, the J gene TRBJ2-3, with D unclear. Sample: PBMCs, mostly from graft donor cells, taken 360 days after TCRalphabeta/CD19-depleted stem cell transplant. This receptor was taken from a male patient between 10 and 17 years old who had a stem cell transplant for acute lymphoblastic leukemia, so the T cells may come from the graft donor. The CDR3 reads CSARDYRTPYTQYF. The CDR3 coding sequence is TGCAGTGCTAGAGATTACCGAACACCTTATACGCAGTATTTT.